Below, 27 T cell receptor beta chains from the same sample are listed, as sequenced in a study of Tregs in tolerant kidney transplant recipients. Some clones are missing from TCRdb's copy, which holds only in-frame ones; the method was immunoSEQ multiplex PCR. In all, the sample yields roughly 53,000 clones. Sequencing used CD4+ T cells from blood, obtained before the transplant. All receptors come from a human donor who received a combined kidney and bone marrow transplant.

Of note for this clone: The DNA ends 3 residues before the CDR3 does, and the rest of the CDR3 is filled in from the germline J gene. The genes are TRBV5-6 and TRBJ1-2; possible D gene TRBD1, 5 bases. Germline V CDR1 and CDR2: SGHDT, YYEEEE. CDR3 length: 12 residues. The CDR3 loop is CASTYRQRGYTF. The part of the CDR3 DNA that was read is TGTGCCAGCACCTACCGACAGCGAGGC.

As regards this clone: The read finishes 3 residues shy of the CDR3 end, and the germline J gene is used to complete it. This chain joins TRBV6-2 or TRBV6-3 and TRBJ2-1; D is unclear. V was trimmed by 6 bases and J by 5 bases, leaving 8 bases between them. Germline V CDR1 and CDR2: MNHEY, SVGEGT. The CDR3 has 12 amino acids. The sequenced CDR3 bases are TGTGCCAGCAGCAGCGTAAACAATGAG. It is translated as CASSSVNNE. The whole CDR3 sequence reads CASSSVNNEQFF.

Points on this clone: The CDR3 end falls 3 residues outside the read, so it is completed with the germline J gene. V gene TRBV20-1 combines with J gene TRBJ2-2; a possible D gene is TRBD2 (5 bases). CDR1 and CDR2 (germline): DFQATT, SNEGSKA (reference sequence). This CDR3 contains 13 residues. The covered CDR3 bases are TGCACCGCGGGTGTTACGAACACCGGGGAG. It specifies CTAGVTNTGE. The whole CDR3 protein is CTAGVTNTGELFF.

Notes on this clone: The read terminates 3 residues before the CDR3 end, so the remaining end is supplied by the germline J gene. This rearrangement joins TRBV19 to TRBJ1-1; no reliable D call. V was cut by 3 bases and J by 5 bases, with 16 bases left in between. This CDR3 comprises 15 residues. The germline gives CDR1 LNHDA, CDR2 SQIVND (reference sequence). CDR3 sequence reads: CASSISALPGTEAFF. CDR3 DNA, as far as it was read: TGTGCCAGTAGTATCTCAGCCCTCCCGGGGACTGAA.

Comment on this clone: The read finishes 3 residues shy of the CDR3 end, and the germline J gene is used to complete it. The V gene is TRBV6-4, the J gene TRBJ2-3; D possibly matches TRBD1 or TRBD2 (5 bases each). V lost 3 bases to trimming and J lost 8 bases, with 6 bases between them. CDR1 is MRHNA and CDR2 is SNTAGT in the germline V gene. This CDR3 spans 11 amino acids. CDR3 protein: CASSERGTQYF. The covered CDR3 bases are TGTGCCAGCAGTGAGAGGGGTACG.

The DNA read from the CDR3 is TGTGCCTGGAGTGTAAAAACAGCCCCGTCCGACTATGGC. Translated: CAWSVKTAPSDYG. The full CDR3 protein is CAWSVKTAPSDYGYTF. The chain couples TRBV30 to TRBJ1-2; unclear D gene. The CDR3 is cut off 3 residues early in the read; its end comes from the germline J gene. CDR1 is GTSNPN and CDR2 is SVGIG in the germline V gene (reference sequence). CDR3 length equals 16 residues. Trimming removed 0 bases from V and 3 bases from J, with 17 bases in between. The full variable domain, in which reference TRBV30 and TRBJ1-2 provide the parts outside the CDR3, is SQTIHQWPATLVQPVGSPLSLECTVEGTSNPNLYWYRQAAGRGLQLLFYSVGIGQISSEVPQNLSASRPQDRQFILSSKKLLLSDSGFYLCAWSVKTAPSDYGYTFGSGTRLTVV.

As regards this clone: The observed sequence ends 3 residues before the CDR3 terminus, with the missing tail filled in from the germline J gene. V is TRBV5-1 and J is TRBJ2-6; possible D gene TRBD1, 6 bases. V was pared by 5 bases and J by 4 bases, with 16 bases between. CDR3 length: 16 amino acids. Germline CDR1 is SGHRS and CDR2 is YFSETQ. Incomplete CDR3 DNA: TGCGCCAGCAGATCCTTGGGGGCTCCCGGGGCCAACGTC. Protein product: CASRSLGAPGANV. The whole CDR3 sequence is CASRSLGAPGANVLTF. The full variable domain, in which reference TRBV5-1 and TRBJ2-6 provide the parts outside the CDR3, is KAGVTQTPRYLIKTRGQQVTLSCSPISGHRSVSWYQQTPGQGLQFLFEYFSETQRNKGNFPGRFSGRQFSNSRSEMNVSTLELGDSALYLCASRSLGAPGANVLTFGAGSRLTVL.

For this clone: The sequence runs out 3 residues before the end of the CDR3; the remainder is reconstructed from the germline J gene. The V call is TRBV7-9, the J call TRBJ2-7; TRBD2 aligns across 8 bases. J lost 5 bases, V lost 3 bases, and 6 bases had no gene match. Germline V gene sequence: CDR1 SEHNR, CDR2 FQNEAQ (reference sequence). The CDR3 has 14 residues. CDR3 loop: CASSFLAGRHEQYF. Incomplete CDR3 DNA: TGTGCCAGCAGCTTCCTAGCGGGCCGCCACGAG.

To note about this clone: The CDR3 end is not reached by the read, which stops 3 residues before it; the germline J gene fills it in. This chain connects TRBV7-8 to TRBJ1-2; no reliable D call. CDR1 and CDR2 (germline): SGHVS, FQNEAQ. This CDR3 is 13 amino acids long. V gave up 2 bases and J gave up 4 bases, with 8 bases separating them. CDR3: CASSLKGAYGYTF. The part of the CDR3 DNA that was read is TGTGCCAGCAGCTTAAAGGGTGCCTATGGC.

Note on this clone: Coverage ceases 3 residues before the CDR3 finishes, and the germline J gene fills in the end. The chain combines TRBV19 with TRBJ2-7; 7 nucleotides match TRBD1. Unmatched junction bases numbered 5, after V lost 4 bases and J lost 2 bases. Germline V CDR1 and CDR2: LNHDA, SQIVND (reference sequence). This CDR3 is 14 amino acids long. The covered CDR3 bases are TGTGCCAGTAGTACTAGTGGACAGGCCTACGAG. Translated, it gives CASSTSGQAYE. The full-length CDR3 reads as CASSTSGQAYEQYF. Together with reference TRBV19 and TRBJ2-7, the CDR3 gives the full variable domain: DGGITQSPKYLFRKEGQNVTLSCEQNLNHDAMYWYRQDPGQGLRLIYYSQIVNDFQKGDIAEGYSVSREKKESFPLTVTSAQKNPTAFYLCASSTSGQAYEQYFGPGTRLTVT.

Turning to this clone: The read stops 3 residues short of the end of the CDR3; the missing end is completed from the germline J gene. The V gene is TRBV2, the J gene TRBJ2-2; a possible D gene is TRBD1 (5 bases). The CDR3 consists of 14 residues. Trimming pared 6 bases from V and 7 bases from J, leaving 15 bases between. Germline V gene lookup returns CDR1 SNHLY and CDR2 FYNNEI. The sequenced part of the CDR3 DNA is TGTGCCAGCAGGGCGGACATTCTAGGCGGGGAG. This encodes CASRADILGGE. The whole CDR3 protein reads CASRADILGGELFF.

About this clone itself: The read halts 3 residues ahead of the CDR3 end, with the missing end drawn from the germline J gene. The chain carries TRBV10-3 and TRBJ2-1, with D possibly TRBD1 on 6 matching bases. V lost 6 bases and J 5 bases, leaving 23 bases between the germline ends. This CDR3 has 17 residues. Looked up from germline, CDR1 is ENHRY and CDR2 is SYGVKD. The CDR3 loop reads CAIRANTGTSYNNEQFF. CDR3 DNA (partial): TGTGCCATCAGAGCAAACACCGGGACATCTTATAACAATGAG.

Incomplete CDR3 DNA: TGTGCCAGCTCACCCAGCGGGAGGCCCACAGATACG. Its translation is CASSPSGRPTDT. The entire CDR3 is CASSPSGRPTDTQYF. The chain links TRBV18 to TRBJ2-3, with TRBD2 matching over 9 bases. The read ends 3 residues early relative to the CDR3; the germline J gene fills the gap. V was clipped by 3 bases and J by 2 bases; unmatched bases: 3. Germline CDR1 reads KGHSH; CDR2 reads LQKENI. The CDR3 totals 15 residues.

To note about this clone: The CDR3 end is not reached by the read, which stops 3 residues before it; the germline J gene fills it in. This chain uses TRBV13 with TRBJ2-1, with 9 bases lining up with TRBD1. Per germline, CDR1 PRHDT and CDR2 FYEKMQ (reference sequence). V lost 0 bases to trimming and J lost 9 bases; unmatched junction nucleotides: 9. The length of the CDR3 is 16 residues. CDR3 region: CASSLGGQGPSGEQFF. CDR3 DNA, as far as it was read: TGTGCCAGCAGCTTAGGGGGACAGGGACCGAGTGGTGAG.

Comments on this clone: The read terminates 3 residues ahead of where the CDR3 ends, so the germline J gene completes it. The J gene is TRBJ2-3, the V gene TRBV20-1; TRBD2 aligns across 7 bases. The germline V gene has CDR1 DFQATT and CDR2 SNEGSKA (reference sequence). After removal of 3 bases from V and 4 bases from J, the junction contained 7 bases not matched to a gene. CDR3 size: 14 residues. This CDR3 reads CSARREFRPDTQYF. The CDR3 bases that were read are TGCAGTGCTAGGCGGGAGTTTCGCCCAGATACG.

As regards this clone: The read ends 3 residues shy of where the CDR3 ends; the end is completed using the germline J gene. V usage is TRBV2 and J usage is TRBJ1-2; weak D call: TRBD1 (6 bases). This CDR3 is 13 amino acids long. The germline V gene encodes CDR1 SNHLY and CDR2 FYNNEI. V shed 6 bases and J shed 2 bases, with 10 bases lying between them. CDR3 DNA, as far as it was read: TGTGCCAGCAGGGCTGGACAGAACTATGGC. Its protein product is CASRAGQNYG. The full CDR3 protein reads CASRAGQNYGYTF.

Details on this clone: The CDR3 end is not reached by the read, which stops 3 residues before it; the germline J gene fills it in. This chain joins TRBV2 and TRBJ1-2, with D possibly being TRBD1 (6 bases). Germline V gene sequence: CDR1 SNHLY, CDR2 FYNNEI. CDR3 size: 12 residues. The CDR3 bases that were read are TGTGCCAGCAGCGACCGAGGGGGTAGC. Translation gives CASSDRGGS. The complete CDR3 sequence is CASSDRGGSYTF.

Comment on this clone: Read data end 3 residues before the CDR3 end; the end is taken from the germline J gene. V gene TRBV20-1 combines with J gene TRBJ2-1, with TRBD2 as a possible D gene (5 bases). V lost 1 base to trimming and J lost 4 bases, with 17 bases between them. Germline lookup yields CDR1 DFQATT and CDR2 SNEGSKA (reference sequence). This CDR3 has 16 residues. CDR3 protein: CSARVLWLAPYNEQFF. The sequenced CDR3 bases are TGCAGTGCTAGAGTTCTGTGGCTAGCCCCATACAATGAG.

CDR3 DNA (partial): TGTGCCAGTAGTATAGTTAGAGGGACTGAA. Protein sequence: CASSIVRGTE. The CDR3 reads in full as CASSIVRGTEAFF. The rearrangement joins TRBV19 to TRBJ1-1, with unresolved D. The observed sequence ends 3 residues before the CDR3 terminus, with the missing tail filled in from the germline J gene. V shed 1 base and J shed 5 bases, with 8 bases lying between them. CDR1 and CDR2 (germline): LNHDA, SQIVND (reference sequence). The CDR3 is 13 residues long.

Turning to this clone: The CDR3 goes on 3 residues after the read ends, and that part is filled in from the germline J gene. The chain joins TRBV7-9 to TRBJ1-2; weak D call: TRBD1 (5 bases). This CDR3 is 13 amino acids long. Trimming cost V 4 bases and J 5 bases, with 11 bases left between them. Germline V gene lookup returns CDR1 SEHNR and CDR2 FQNEAQ (reference sequence). The DNA read from the CDR3 is TGTGCCAGCAGCTCCGCAGGGAGATATGGC. Translated, it gives CASSSAGRYG. The full CDR3 sequence reads CASSSAGRYGYTF.

With regard to this clone: The read finishes 3 residues shy of the CDR3 end, and the germline J gene is used to complete it. The rearrangement uses TRBV18 and TRBJ2-1; TRBD2 agrees at 10 bases. Germline loops: CDR1 KGHSH, CDR2 LQKENI. The length of the CDR3 is 14 residues. The V and J ends lost 5 bases and 6 bases, in that order; junction bases with no gene match: 4. The CDR3 loop reads CASSLAGGGNEQFF. Partial CDR3 DNA: TGTGCCAGCTCATTAGCGGGAGGCGGCAATGAG. Combining the CDR3 with reference TRBV18 and TRBJ2-1 gives the whole variable domain NAGVMQNPRHLVRRRGQEARLRCSPMKGHSHVYWYRQLPEEGLKFMVYLQKENIIDESGMPKERFSAEFPKEGPSILRIQQVVRGDSAAYFCASSLAGGGNEQFFGPGTRLTVL.

Worth noting for this clone: The CDR3 is cut off 3 residues early in the read; its end comes from the germline J gene. V gene TRBV19 combines with J gene TRBJ1-1; D call uncertain. V lost 6 bases, J lost 3 bases, and 17 bases lay in between. The CDR3 loop spans 15 amino acids. Germline-derived CDR1 and CDR2 are LNHDA and SQIVND (reference sequence). Incomplete CDR3 DNA: TGTGCCAGTAGGGTTGACTTGGGTTGGGACACTGAA. Its translation: CASRVDLGWDTE. The full CDR3 sequence reads CASRVDLGWDTEAFF.

Points on this clone: The CDR3 end falls 3 residues outside the read, so it is completed with the germline J gene. The genes are TRBV11-1 and TRBJ2-5; 7 nucleotides align to TRBD1. Germline assignment: CDR1 SGHAT and CDR2 FQDESV (reference sequence). The J segment lost 3 bases and the V segment lost 2 bases, leaving 6 bases of the junction unmatched. The CDR3 contains 15 residues. The CDR3 bases that were read are TGTGCCAGCAGCTTAATGGGGGACAGCGAAGAGACC. Its protein is CASSLMGDSEET. The whole CDR3 is CASSLMGDSEETQYF.

Turning to this clone: The sequence runs out 3 residues before the end of the CDR3; the remainder is reconstructed from the germline J gene. J is TRBJ1-2 and V is TRBV7-2; 7 bases are a match to TRBD1. J gave up 1 base and V 1 base, and 0 bases lay outside the gene matches. The CDR3 is 14 amino acids. The V gene's germline CDR1 is SGHTA and CDR2 FQGNSA. CDR3 sequence: CASSLDRGNYGYTF. Partial CDR3 DNA: TGTGCCAGCAGCTTAGACAGGGGTAACTATGGC.

A remark on this clone: The read terminates 3 residues ahead of where the CDR3 ends, so the germline J gene completes it. V is TRBV6-1 and J is TRBJ2-7, with TRBD1 matching over 10 bases. J gave up 4 bases and V 4 bases, and 7 bases lay outside the gene matches. The CDR3 extends over 15 amino acids. Germline V gene lookup returns CDR1 MNHNS and CDR2 SASEGT. The CDR3 loop reads CASSGRQGAHYEQYF. The covered CDR3 bases are TGTGCCAGCAGTGGTAGACAGGGGGCGCATTACGAG.

The part of the CDR3 DNA that was read is TGTGCCAGCTCACTTCCGGGACAGATGAACACCGGGGAG. The encoded protein is CASSLPGQMNTGE. The whole CDR3 protein reads CASSLPGQMNTGELFF. The rearrangement joins TRBV18 to TRBJ2-2, with 7 bases identical to TRBD1. The read terminates 3 residues ahead of where the CDR3 ends, so the germline J gene completes it. The trim removed 4 bases at V and 1 base at J, leaving 6 bases unmatched. Germline V gene data show CDR1 as KGHSH and CDR2 as LQKENI. The CDR3 is 16 amino acids.

In regard to this clone: The read ends 3 residues early relative to the CDR3; the germline J gene fills the gap. The chain uses TRBV6-1 and TRBJ1-1; D gene uncertain. V gave up 4 bases and J gave up 1 base, with 10 bases separating them. The CDR3 has 14 residues. Per germline, CDR1 MNHNS and CDR2 SASEGT. The CDR3 sequence: CASSVFEGNTEAFF. The sequenced CDR3 bases are TGTGCCAGCAGTGTATTCGAGGGGAACACTGAA.